The 7 T cell receptor beta chains listed next were all sequenced from one sample in a study of monozygotic twins with inflammatory bowel disease (dated by TCRdb to about 2019). Receptors were amplified or captured by 5' RACE. The reads were generated on an Illumina HiSeq 2500. TCRdb reprocessed the reads into one record per CDR3 protein sequence, lacking DNA. The data table for this sample lists about 300,000 distinct CDR3 sequences. The ten most abundant clones make up 5.6% of the sample. Sequenced input: blood. All receptors derive from a human donor with ulcerative colitis or Crohn's disease, or a healthy co-twin of an affected twin (not recorded which).

V usage is TRBV12-3 or TRBV12-4 and J usage is TRBJ2-1; TCRdb names TRBD2, which stays unverified in the absence of DNA. The CDR3 sequence is 14 residues long. The chain's CDR3 is CASSWTSGIDEQFF.

V and J are TRBV5-1 and TRBJ2-5; no DNA is available, so the TRBD1 call from TCRdb remains unchecked. Germline assignment: CDR1 SGHRS and CDR2 YFSETQ. CDR3 length equals 14 residues. The CDR3 region is CASSFSGARETQYF.

This chain connects TRBV25-1 to TRBJ1-1. Germline CDR1 reads MGHDK; CDR2 reads SYGVNS. The CDR3 covers 14 residues. Here the CDR3 reads CASSGIGLNTEAFF.

V is TRBV7-2 and J is TRBJ2-1; TCRdb selects TRBD1, and the lack of DNA leaves this call unchecked. From germline, CDR1 is SGHTA and CDR2 FQGNSA. This CDR3 is built from 15 residues. Here the CDR3 reads CASSLVGLGYNEQFF.

The CDR3 here is CASRYRGEETQYF. The chain combines TRBV12-3 or TRBV12-4 with TRBJ2-5; the D call of TRBD1 rests on TCRdb alone, since no DNA is present to check it. The CDR3 is 13 amino acids.

The chain recombines TRBV7-9 with TRBJ2-1; the TRBD1 assignment by TCRdb is unverifiable without DNA. The CDR3 spans 17 residues. Germline V lookup: CDR1 SEHNR, CDR2 FQNEAQ (reference sequence). The CDR3 spells CASSFRSSGTGYNEQFF.

The chain recombines TRBV29-1 with TRBJ2-1; TCRdb proposes TRBD1, but this gene call is untestable without DNA. The CDR3 consists of 17 residues. Germline V gene sequence: CDR1 SQVTM, CDR2 ANQGSEA. This CDR3 is CSVADPPGISSYNEQFF.